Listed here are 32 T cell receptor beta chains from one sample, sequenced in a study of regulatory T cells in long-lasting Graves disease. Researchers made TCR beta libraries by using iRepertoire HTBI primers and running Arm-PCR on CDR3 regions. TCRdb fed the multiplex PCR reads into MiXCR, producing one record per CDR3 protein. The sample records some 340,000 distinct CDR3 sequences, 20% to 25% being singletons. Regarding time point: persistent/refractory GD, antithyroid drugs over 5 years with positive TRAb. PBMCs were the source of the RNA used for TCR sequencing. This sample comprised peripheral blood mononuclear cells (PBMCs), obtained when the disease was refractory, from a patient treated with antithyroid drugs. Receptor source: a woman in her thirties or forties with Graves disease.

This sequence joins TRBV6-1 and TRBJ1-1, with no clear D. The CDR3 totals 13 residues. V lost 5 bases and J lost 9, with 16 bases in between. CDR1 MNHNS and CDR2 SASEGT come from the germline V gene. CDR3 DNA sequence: TGTGCCAGCAGTCCCAATCTACACGGAAAAGCTTTCTTT. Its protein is CASSPNLHGKAFF.

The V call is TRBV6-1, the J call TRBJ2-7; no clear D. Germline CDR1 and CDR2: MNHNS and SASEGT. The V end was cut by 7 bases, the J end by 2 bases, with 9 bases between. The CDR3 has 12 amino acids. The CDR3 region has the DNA TGTGCCAGCACTTTTCCGCCCTACGAGCAGTACTTC. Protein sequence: CASTFPPYEQYF.

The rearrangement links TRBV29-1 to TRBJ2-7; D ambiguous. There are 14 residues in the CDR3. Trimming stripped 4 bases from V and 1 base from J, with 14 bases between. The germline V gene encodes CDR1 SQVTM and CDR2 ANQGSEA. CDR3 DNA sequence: TGCAGCGTTGCTTGGGCGAACCCATCCTACGAGCAGTACTTC. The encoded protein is CSVAWANPSYEQYF.

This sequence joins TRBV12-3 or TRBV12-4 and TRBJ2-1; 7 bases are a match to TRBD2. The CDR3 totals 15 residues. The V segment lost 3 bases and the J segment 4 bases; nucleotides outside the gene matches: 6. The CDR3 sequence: CASSLVAGQYNEQFF. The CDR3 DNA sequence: TGTGCCAGCAGTTTGGTAGCGGGTCAGTACAATGAGCAGTTCTTC.

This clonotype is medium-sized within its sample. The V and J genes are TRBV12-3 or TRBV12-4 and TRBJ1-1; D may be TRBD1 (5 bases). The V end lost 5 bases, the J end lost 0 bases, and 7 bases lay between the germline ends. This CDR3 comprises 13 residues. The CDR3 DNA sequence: TGTGCCAGCAGTCGACAGATGAACACTGAAGCTTTCTTT. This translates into CASSRQMNTEAFF.

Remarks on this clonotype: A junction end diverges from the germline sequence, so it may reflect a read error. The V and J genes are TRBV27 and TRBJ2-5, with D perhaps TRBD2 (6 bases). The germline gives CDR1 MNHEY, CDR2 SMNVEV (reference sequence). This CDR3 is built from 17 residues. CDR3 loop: CASSPGTGKPLQEAQYF. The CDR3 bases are TGTGCCAGCAGTCCCGGGACTGGGAAACCCCTTCAAGAGGCCCAGTACTTC.

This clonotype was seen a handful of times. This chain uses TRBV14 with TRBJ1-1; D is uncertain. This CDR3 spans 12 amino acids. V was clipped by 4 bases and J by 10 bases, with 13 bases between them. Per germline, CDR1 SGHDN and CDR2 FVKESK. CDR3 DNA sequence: TGTGCCAGCAGCCGCGGACCCTCCAGAGCTTTCTTT. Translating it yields CASSRGPSRAFF.

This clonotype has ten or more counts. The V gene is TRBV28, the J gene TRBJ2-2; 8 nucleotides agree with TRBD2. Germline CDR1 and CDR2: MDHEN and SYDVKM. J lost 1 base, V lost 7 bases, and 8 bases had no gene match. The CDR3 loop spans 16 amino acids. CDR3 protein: CASILLGLGNTGELFF. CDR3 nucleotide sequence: TGTGCCAGCATTTTGTTGGGACTAGGGAACACCGGGGAGCTGTTTTTT.

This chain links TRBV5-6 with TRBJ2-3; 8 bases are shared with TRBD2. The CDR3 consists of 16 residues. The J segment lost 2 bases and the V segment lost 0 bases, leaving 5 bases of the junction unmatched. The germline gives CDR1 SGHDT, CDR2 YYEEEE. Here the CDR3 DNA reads TGTGCCAGCAGCTTGGCGGGACTAGGCTACACAGATACGCAGTATTTT. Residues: CASSLAGLGYTDTQYF.

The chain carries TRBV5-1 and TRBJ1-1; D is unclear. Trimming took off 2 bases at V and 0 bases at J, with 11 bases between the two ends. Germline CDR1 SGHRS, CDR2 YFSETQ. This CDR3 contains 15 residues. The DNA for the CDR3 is TGCGCCAGCAGCTTAGGGCCAGCCCTGAACACTGAAGCTTTCTTT. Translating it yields CASSLGPALNTEAFF.

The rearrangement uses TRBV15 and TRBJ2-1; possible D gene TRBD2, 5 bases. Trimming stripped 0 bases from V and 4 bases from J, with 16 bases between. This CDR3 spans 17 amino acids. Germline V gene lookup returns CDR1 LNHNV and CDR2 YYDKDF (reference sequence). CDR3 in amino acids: CATSRERAFKWYNEQFF. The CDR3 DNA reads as TGTGCCACCAGCAGAGAGCGGGCCTTCAAGTGGTACAATGAGCAGTTCTTC. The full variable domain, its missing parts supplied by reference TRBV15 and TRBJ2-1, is DAMVIQNPRYQVTQFGKPVTLSCSQTLNHNVMYWYQQKSSQAPKLLFHYYDKDFNNEADTPDNFQSRRPNTSFCFLDIRSPGLGDTAMYLCATSRERAFKWYNEQFFGPGTRLTVL.

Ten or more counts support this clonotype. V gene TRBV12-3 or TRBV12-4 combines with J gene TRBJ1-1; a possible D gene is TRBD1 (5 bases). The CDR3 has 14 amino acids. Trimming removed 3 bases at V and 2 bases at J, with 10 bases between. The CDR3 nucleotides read TGTGCCAGCAGTTTTGGGGGTGGAAACACTGAAGCTTTCTTT. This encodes CASSFGGGNTEAFF.

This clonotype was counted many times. The CDR3 DNA is TGTGCCAGCAGTCGACAGGGGGCATGGGGAAACACCATATATTTT. Translation gives CASSRQGAWGNTIYF. V and J are TRBV28 and TRBJ1-3, with 10 bases fitting TRBD1. V gave up 5 bases and J gave up 4 bases; unmatched junction bases: 5. Germline CDR1 and CDR2: MDHEN and SYDVKM. The CDR3 totals 15 residues.

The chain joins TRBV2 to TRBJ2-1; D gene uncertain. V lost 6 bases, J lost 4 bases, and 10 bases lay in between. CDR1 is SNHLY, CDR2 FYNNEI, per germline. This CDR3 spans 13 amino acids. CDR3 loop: CASRRTFYNEQFF. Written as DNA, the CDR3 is TGTGCCAGCAGGCGGACCTTTTACAATGAGCAGTTCTTC. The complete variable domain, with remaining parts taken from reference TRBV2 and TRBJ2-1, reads EPEVTQTPSHQVTQMGQEVILRCVPISNHLYFYWYRQILGQKVEFLVSFYNNEISEKSEIFDDQFSVERPDGSNFTLKIRSTKLEDSAMYFCASRRTFYNEQFFGPGTRLTVL.

As DNA, the CDR3 is TGTGCCAGCAGCCAAGAGTCGTGGGGGGCCTACGAGCAGTACTTC. This gives the protein CASSQESWGAYEQYF. This chain joins TRBV4-2 and TRBJ2-7, with a tentative D call TRBD2 (6 bases). Trimming pared 0 bases from V and 2 bases from J, leaving 11 bases between. This CDR3 contains 15 residues. The V gene's germline CDR1 is LGHNA and CDR2 YNFKEQ.

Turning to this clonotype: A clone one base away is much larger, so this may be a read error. CDR3 sequence: CASTPDGGRSINQPQHF. The DNA for the CDR3 is TGTGCCAGCACCCCAGACGGGGGAAGGAGTATCAATCAGCCCCAGCATTTT. The J gene is TRBJ1-5, the V gene TRBV28; tentative D call: TRBD1 (5 bases). CDR3 size: 17 residues. The V gene lost 7 bases and the J gene lost 3 bases, with 22 bases spanning the gap. Germline V gene lookup returns CDR1 MDHEN and CDR2 SYDVKM.

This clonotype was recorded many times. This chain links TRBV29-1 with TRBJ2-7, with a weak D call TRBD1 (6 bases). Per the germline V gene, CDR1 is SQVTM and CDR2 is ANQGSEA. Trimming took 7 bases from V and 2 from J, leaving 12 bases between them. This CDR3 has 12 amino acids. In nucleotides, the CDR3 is TGCAGCGCGAGGGACACACCCTACGAGCAGTACTTC. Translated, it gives CSARDTPYEQYF.

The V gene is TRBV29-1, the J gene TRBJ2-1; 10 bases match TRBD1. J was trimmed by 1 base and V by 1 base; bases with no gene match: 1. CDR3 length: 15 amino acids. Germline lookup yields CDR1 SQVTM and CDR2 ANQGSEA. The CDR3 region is CSVEGTGGSYNEQFF. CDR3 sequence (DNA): TGCAGCGTTGAAGGGACAGGGGGATCCTACAATGAGCAGTTCTTC.

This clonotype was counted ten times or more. This CDR3 reads CASSLAPGLSEQYF. The CDR3 DNA reads as TGTGCCAGCAGTTTAGCTCCAGGCCTTAGCGAGCAGTACTTC. The gene calls are TRBV28 and TRBJ2-7; D is unresolved. The germline gives CDR1 MDHEN, CDR2 SYDVKM. This CDR3 has 14 amino acids. V gave up 2 bases and J gave up 6 bases, with 14 bases separating them.

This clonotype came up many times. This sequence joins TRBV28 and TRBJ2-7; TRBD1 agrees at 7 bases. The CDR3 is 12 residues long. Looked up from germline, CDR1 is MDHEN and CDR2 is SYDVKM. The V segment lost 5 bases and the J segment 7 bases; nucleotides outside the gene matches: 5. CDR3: CASSLQGREQYF. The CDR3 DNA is TGTGCCAGCAGTCTACAGGGGCGGGAGCAGTACTTC.

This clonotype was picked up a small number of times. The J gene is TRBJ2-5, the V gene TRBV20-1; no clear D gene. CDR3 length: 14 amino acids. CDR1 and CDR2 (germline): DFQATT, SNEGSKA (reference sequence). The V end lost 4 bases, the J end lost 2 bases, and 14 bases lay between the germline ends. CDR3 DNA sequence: TGCAGTGCTATCCGGCCCGTGGGGCAAGAGACCCAGTACTTC. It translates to CSAIRPVGQETQYF.

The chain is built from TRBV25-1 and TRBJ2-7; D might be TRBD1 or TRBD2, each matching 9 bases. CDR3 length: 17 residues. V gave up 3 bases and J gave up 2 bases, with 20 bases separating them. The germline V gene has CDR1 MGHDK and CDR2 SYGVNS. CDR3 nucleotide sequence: TGTGCCAGCAGTGATTCTAGCGGGACAGGGCCTCCCTACGAGCAGTACTTC. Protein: CASSDSSGTGPPYEQYF.

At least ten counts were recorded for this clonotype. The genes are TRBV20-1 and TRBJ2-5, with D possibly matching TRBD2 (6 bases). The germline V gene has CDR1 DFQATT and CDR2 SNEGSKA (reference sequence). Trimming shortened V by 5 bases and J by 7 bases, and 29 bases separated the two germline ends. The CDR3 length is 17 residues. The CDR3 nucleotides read TGCAGTGCTGATACAGGTTTTAGGACTAATCCCGAGAGGACCCAGTACTTC. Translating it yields CSADTGFRTNPERTQYF.

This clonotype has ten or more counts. DNA for the CDR3: TGTGCCAGCAGTTTTCATACTCCCTACGAGCAGTACTTC. It yields the protein CASSFHTPYEQYF. The chain carries TRBV12-3 or TRBV12-4 and TRBJ2-7; D gene uncertain. Between the trimmed V and J ends, which lost 3 bases and 2 bases, there was a span of 8 bases. CDR3 length equals 13 residues.

The CDR3 protein is CASQGGKNTEAFF. For the CDR3, the DNA is TGTGCCAGCCAGGGGGGAAAGAACACTGAAGCTTTCTTT. V usage is TRBV12-3 or TRBV12-4 and J usage is TRBJ1-1; 7 positions agree with TRBD1. The V and J ends lost 8 bases and 1 base, in that order; junction bases with no gene match: 4. The CDR3 covers 13 residues.

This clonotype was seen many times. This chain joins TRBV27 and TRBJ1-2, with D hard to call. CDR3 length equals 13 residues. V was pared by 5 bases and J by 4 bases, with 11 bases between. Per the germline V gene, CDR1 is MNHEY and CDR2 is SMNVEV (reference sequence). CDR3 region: CASSPGLTYGYTF. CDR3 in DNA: TGTGCCAGCAGTCCCGGACTCACCTATGGCTACACCTTC.

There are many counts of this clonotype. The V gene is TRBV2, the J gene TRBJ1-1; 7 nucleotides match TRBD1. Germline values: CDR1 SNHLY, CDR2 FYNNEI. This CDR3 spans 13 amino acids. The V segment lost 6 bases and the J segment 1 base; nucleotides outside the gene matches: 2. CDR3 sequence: CASRGGWNTEAFF. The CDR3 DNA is TGTGCCAGCAGAGGGGGCTGGAACACTGAAGCTTTCTTT.

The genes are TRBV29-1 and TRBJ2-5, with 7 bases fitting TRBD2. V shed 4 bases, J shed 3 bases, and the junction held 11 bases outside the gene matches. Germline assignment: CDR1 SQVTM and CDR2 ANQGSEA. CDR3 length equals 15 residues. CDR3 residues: CSVGASGYIEETQYF. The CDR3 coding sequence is TGCAGCGTTGGGGCTAGCGGTTATATCGAAGAGACCCAGTACTTC. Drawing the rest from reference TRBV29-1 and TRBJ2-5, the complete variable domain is SAVISQKPSRDICQRGTSLTIQCQVDSQVTMMFWYRQQPGQSLTLIATANQGSEATYESGFVIDKFPISRPNLTFSTLTVSNMSPEDSSIYLCSVGASGYIEETQYFGPGTRLLVL.

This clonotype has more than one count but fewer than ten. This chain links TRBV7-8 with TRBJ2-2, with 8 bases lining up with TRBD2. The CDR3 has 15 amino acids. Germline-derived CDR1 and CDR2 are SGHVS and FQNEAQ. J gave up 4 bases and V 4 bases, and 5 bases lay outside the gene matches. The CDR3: CASSSLAGPTGELFF. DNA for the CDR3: TGTGCCAGCAGCTCCTTAGCGGGACCCACCGGGGAGCTGTTTTTT. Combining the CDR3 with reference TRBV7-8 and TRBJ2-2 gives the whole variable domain GAGVSQSPRYKVAKRGQDVALRCDPISGHVSLFWYQQALGQGPEFLTYFQNEAQLDKSGLPSDRFFAERPEGSVSTLKIQRTQQEDSAVYLCASSSLAGPTGELFFGEGSRLTVL.

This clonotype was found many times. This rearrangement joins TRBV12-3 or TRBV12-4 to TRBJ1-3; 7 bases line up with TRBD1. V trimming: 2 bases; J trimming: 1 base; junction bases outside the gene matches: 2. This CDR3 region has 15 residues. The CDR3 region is CASSLQGGSGNTIYF. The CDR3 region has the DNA TGTGCCAGCAGTTTACAGGGGGGGTCTGGAAACACCATATATTTT.

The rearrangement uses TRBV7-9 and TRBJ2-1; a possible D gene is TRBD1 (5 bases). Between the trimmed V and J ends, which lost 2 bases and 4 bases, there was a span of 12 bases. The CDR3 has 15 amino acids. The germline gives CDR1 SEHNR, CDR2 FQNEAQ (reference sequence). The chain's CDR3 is CASSLYRTPYNEQFF. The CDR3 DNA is TGTGCCAGCAGCTTATATCGGACACCTTACAATGAGCAGTTCTTC.

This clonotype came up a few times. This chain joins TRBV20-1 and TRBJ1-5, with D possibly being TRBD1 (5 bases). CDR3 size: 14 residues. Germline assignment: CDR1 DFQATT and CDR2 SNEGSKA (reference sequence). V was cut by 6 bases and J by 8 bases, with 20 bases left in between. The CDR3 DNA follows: TGCAGTGCCATACGGGACGCAGGAATCGAGCCCCAGCATTTT. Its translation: CSAIRDAGIEPQHF.